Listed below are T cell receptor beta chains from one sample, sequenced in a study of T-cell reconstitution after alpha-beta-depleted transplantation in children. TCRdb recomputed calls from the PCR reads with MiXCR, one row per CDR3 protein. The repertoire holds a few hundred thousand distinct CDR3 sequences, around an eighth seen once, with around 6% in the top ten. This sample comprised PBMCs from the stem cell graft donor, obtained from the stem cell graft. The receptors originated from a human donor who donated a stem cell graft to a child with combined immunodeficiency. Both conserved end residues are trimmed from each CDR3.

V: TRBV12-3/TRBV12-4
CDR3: ASSTNHRGTDTQY

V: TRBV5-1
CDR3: ASSMEGINYGYT

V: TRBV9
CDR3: ASSVQGDGELF

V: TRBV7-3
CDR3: ASSVGDRPYEQY

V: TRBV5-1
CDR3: ASSLGGSYGYT

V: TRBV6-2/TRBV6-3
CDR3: ASSQIQGNTEAF

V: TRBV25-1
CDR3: ASSANVDTEAF

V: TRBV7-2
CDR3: ASSLSVYGETQY

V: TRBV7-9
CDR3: ASTLFGAEQY

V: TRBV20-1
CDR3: SARPWATETQY

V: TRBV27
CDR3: ASSKLIPSYEQY

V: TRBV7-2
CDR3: ASNPYPGPASYEQY

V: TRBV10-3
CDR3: AISESVLGNQPQH

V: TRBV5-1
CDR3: ASREGTQETQY

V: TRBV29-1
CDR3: SARPGREDTQY

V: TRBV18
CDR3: ASSLAGTGSGTDTQY

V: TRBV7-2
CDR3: ASSLVRSSGNTIY

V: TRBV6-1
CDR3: ASSEVPEDTQY

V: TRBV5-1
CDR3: ASSFGGEEETQY

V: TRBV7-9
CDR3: ASSQTGQGYEQY

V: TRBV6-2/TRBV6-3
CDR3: ASSNGPYTGELF

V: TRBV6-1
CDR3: ASSEYTAGY

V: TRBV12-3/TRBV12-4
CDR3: ASGATSLQVQETQY

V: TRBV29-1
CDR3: SVALGWGDTEAF

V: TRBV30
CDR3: AWSKGYNEQF

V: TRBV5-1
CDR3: ASSIAGGTDTQY

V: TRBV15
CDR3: ATSRDKGLTYEQY

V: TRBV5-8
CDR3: ASSPGNSNTGELF

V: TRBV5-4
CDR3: ASSLRGTSGNTIY

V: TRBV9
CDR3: ASSYDREGEKLF